A single sample gave rise to the 17 T cell receptor beta chains below, sequenced in a study of T cell clonality in common variable immunodeficiency. Clones were sequenced by immunoSEQ multiplex PCR, and TCRdb holds only the in-frame ones, with some missing. This sample has approximately 51,000 clones, each found more than once. The specimen sequenced was peripheral blood mononuclear cells. The receptor source for this set is a person aged 18 to 70 in good health.

This clone was counted at least ten times. The sequenced fragment ends 3 residues before the CDR3 boundary, so the rest is inferred from the germline J gene. The chain carries TRBV19 and TRBJ1-2, with D unclear. Trimming cost V 2 bases and J 4 bases, with 5 bases left between them. This CDR3 region has 12 residues. Germline CDR1 LNHDA, CDR2 SQIVND (reference sequence). This CDR3 reads CASSITSYGYTF. CDR3 DNA, as far as it was read: TGTGCCAGTAGTATAACAAGCTATGGC.

This clone was found many times. From the germline J gene comes the end of the CDR3, since the read stops 3 residues before it. The genes are TRBV7-2 and TRBJ2-5, with TRBD1 identical over 7 bases. Germline loops: CDR1 SGHTA, CDR2 FQGNSA. The trim removed 2 bases at V and 4 bases at J, leaving 7 bases unmatched. The CDR3 length is 15 residues. The part of the CDR3 DNA that was read is TGTGCCAGCAGCTTAACGGGACAGCTGGGAGAGACC. It yields the protein CASSLTGQLGET. In full, the CDR3 is CASSLTGQLGETQYF.

There are many counts of this clone. The read ends 3 residues before the CDR3 terminus; that terminus is restored from the germline J gene. V gene TRBV18 combines with J gene TRBJ2-2; no clear D gene. The CDR3 spans 15 residues. CDR1 is KGHSH and CDR2 is LQKENI in the germline V gene. The V gene lost 3 bases and the J gene lost 4 bases, with 12 bases spanning the gap. CDR3 protein: CASSPKAVVTGELFF. The CDR3 DNA, read in part, is TGTGCCAGCTCACCGAAGGCGGTGGTCACCGGGGAG.

This clone was counted at least ten times. The sequenced CDR3 bases are TGCGCCAGCAGCATAGCGGGGGTCACAGATACG. Translated, it gives CASSIAGVTDT. The CDR3 in full is CASSIAGVTDTQYF. This sequence joins TRBV5-1 and TRBJ2-3; 9 bases agree with TRBD2. The CDR3 is cut off 3 residues early in the read; its end comes from the germline J gene. This CDR3 has 14 amino acids. The J segment lost 2 bases and the V segment lost 4 bases, leaving 2 bases of the junction unmatched. From germline, CDR1 is SGHRS and CDR2 YFSETQ.

This clone was recorded at least ten times. The read ends 3 residues shy of where the CDR3 ends; the end is completed using the germline J gene. The chain has TRBV20-1 and TRBJ1-2; a weak D match, TRBD1 (5 bases). Per germline, CDR1 DFQATT and CDR2 SNEGSKA (reference sequence). The CDR3 spans 13 residues. The CDR3 reads CSARDLGGRGYTF. The CDR3 bases that were read are TGCAGTGCTAGAGATCTGGGGGGACGCGGC.

This clone was recorded at least ten times. The CDR3 end falls 3 residues outside the read, so it is completed with the germline J gene. This sample also contains other DNA sequences that code for the same CDR3. This chain uses TRBV20-1 with TRBJ1-3; tentative D call: TRBD1 (6 bases). Trimming pared 5 bases from V and 4 bases from J, leaving 12 bases between. This CDR3 region has 13 residues. CDR1 and CDR2 (germline): DFQATT, SNEGSKA (reference sequence). CDR3 DNA, as far as it was read: TGCAGTGCTCGTAGGACAGTCGGAAACACC. Encoded protein: CSARRTVGNT. In full, the CDR3 is CSARRTVGNTIYF.

This clone was found many times. The missing CDR3 end, 3 residues past where the read stops, is filled in from the germline J gene. This chain joins TRBV29-1 and TRBJ2-2; 7 positions match TRBD2. After removal of 0 bases from V and 1 base from J, the junction contained 8 bases not matched to a gene. CDR1 and CDR2 (germline): SQVTM, ANQGSEA. There are 17 residues in the CDR3. CDR3 DNA, as far as it was read: TGCAGCGTTGAAGATAGGAGGCTAGCGGTGAACACCGGGGAG. It encodes CSVEDRRLAVNTGE. The complete CDR3 protein is CSVEDRRLAVNTGELFF.

Incomplete CDR3 DNA: TGCGCCAGCAGAAGGTCGGGACACTCTAACTATGGC. Its translation: CASRRSGHSNYG. The CDR3 in its entirety is CASRRSGHSNYGYTF. The V call is TRBV10-2, the J call TRBJ1-2; D may be TRBD1 (6 bases). The CDR3 extends 3 residues past the end of the read, so its final part is completed from the germline J gene. The length of the CDR3 is 15 residues. Trimming shortened V by 6 bases and J by 0 bases, and 14 bases separated the two germline ends. Germline lookup yields CDR1 WSHSY and CDR2 SAAADI.

Concerning this clone itself: The sequence runs out 3 residues before the end of the CDR3; the remainder is reconstructed from the germline J gene. The J gene is TRBJ1-2, the V gene TRBV30; tentative D call: TRBD1 (5 bases). Germline V gene sequence: CDR1 GTSNPN, CDR2 SVGIG (reference sequence). This CDR3 has 16 residues. The CDR3 DNA, read in part, is TGTGCCTGGAGTCCTAAGCGGGGCGGGGGAAGAGATACC. Translated, it gives CAWSPKRGGGRDT. The CDR3, in full, reads CAWSPKRGGGRDTYTF.

This clone has at least ten counts. CDR3 bases read: TGTGCCAGCAGTTACTCGGCAGGGGTCTATGGC. Protein: CASSYSAGVYG. The full-length CDR3 reads as CASSYSAGVYGYTF. V gene TRBV6-2 or TRBV6-3 combines with J gene TRBJ1-2; maybe TRBD1 (6 bases). The read ends 3 residues before the CDR3 terminus; that terminus is restored from the germline J gene. The V gene lost 0 bases and the J gene lost 4 bases, with 9 bases spanning the gap. The CDR3 runs to 14 residues. Germline loops: CDR1 MNHEY, CDR2 SVGEGT.

About this clone itself: The CDR3 extends 3 residues past the end of the read, so its final part is completed from the germline J gene. V and J are TRBV7-8 and TRBJ1-1; D is undetermined. CDR3 size: 17 residues. Germline CDR1 SGHVS, CDR2 FQNEAQ. V lost 4 bases to trimming and J lost 2 bases, with 20 bases between them. This chain's CDR3 is CASSSAGTLIINTEAFF. Incomplete CDR3 DNA: TGTGCCAGCAGCTCCGCAGGAACCCTCATCATTAACACTGAA.

This clone has ten or more counts. The read terminates 3 residues ahead of where the CDR3 ends, so the germline J gene completes it. V is TRBV30 and J is TRBJ1-5; D not certain. The CDR3 contains 13 residues. Germline V gene sequence: CDR1 GTSNPN, CDR2 SVGIG (reference sequence). V was pared by 4 bases and J by 0 bases, with 7 bases between. CDR3: CAWNRGSNQPQHF. CDR3 bases read: TGTGCCTGGAATCGGGGTAGCAATCAGCCC.

This clone was found many times. From the germline J gene comes the end of the CDR3, since the read stops 3 residues before it. The chain has TRBV5-6 and TRBJ1-5; 7 bases are shared with TRBD1. The germline gives CDR1 SGHDT, CDR2 YYEEEE. The CDR3 is made up of 14 amino acids. J lost 5 bases, V lost 0 bases, and 2 bases had no gene match. Partial CDR3 DNA: TGTGCCAGCAGCTTGGGCAGGGGGTATCAGCCC. Amino acids: CASSLGRGYQP. The entire CDR3 reads CASSLGRGYQPQHF. Based on the CDR3 plus reference TRBV5-6 and TRBJ1-5, the full variable domain is DAGVTQSPTHLIKTRGQQVTLRCSPKSGHDTVSWYQQALGQGPQFIFQYYEEEERQRGNFPDRFSGHQFPNYSSELNVNALLLGDSALYLCASSLGRGYQPQHFGDGTRLSIL.

Regarding this clone: The CDR3 goes on 3 residues after the read ends, and that part is filled in from the germline J gene. The chain is built from TRBV7-2 and TRBJ1-1; a weak D match, TRBD1 (6 bases). Germline-derived CDR1 and CDR2 are SGHTA and FQGNSA. The CDR3 contains 15 residues. The sequenced CDR3 bases are TGTGCCAGCAGCTTACGGCGGGGGGGCTTTGAGACA. It specifies CASSLRRGGFET. The whole CDR3 reads CASSLRRGGFETAFF.

This clone was observed many times. CDR3 protein: CSARGSLAGGEQYF. The sequenced CDR3 bases are TGCAGTGCTAGAGGGAGTCTAGCGGGGGGCGAG. This chain uses TRBV20-1 with TRBJ2-7, with 11 bases identical to TRBD2. The read finishes 3 residues shy of the CDR3 end, and the germline J gene is used to complete it. J gave up 6 bases and V 1 base, and 5 bases lay outside the gene matches. The CDR3 has 14 amino acids. CDR1 and CDR2 from the germline V gene are DFQATT and SNEGSKA (reference sequence).

This clone was seen ten or more times. The read terminates 3 residues before the CDR3 end, so the remaining end is supplied by the germline J gene. The rearrangement joins TRBV6-2 or TRBV6-3 to TRBJ2-2; D is possibly TRBD2 (5 bases). Trimming left V 6 bases short and J 3 bases short, with 14 bases between. CDR1 MNHEY and CDR2 SVGEGT come from the germline V gene. This CDR3 is 15 amino acids long. Here the CDR3 reads CASSRGLMHTGELFF. The DNA read from the CDR3 is TGTGCCAGCAGCCGCGGACTGATGCACACCGGGGAG.

This clone was seen ten or more times. The CDR3 end lies 3 residues beyond the end of the read and is filled in from the germline J gene. This rearrangement joins TRBV6-8 to TRBJ2-7, with 10 bases matching TRBD1. The CDR3 totals 16 residues. From germline, CDR1 is MNHGY and CDR2 SAAAGT. With V trimmed by 6 bases and J by 2 bases, 10 bases remained unmatched. CDR3 DNA (partial): TGTGCCAGCAGACCCTCGGGGACAGGGGACCCCTACGAG. Encoded protein: CASRPSGTGDPYE. The complete CDR3 sequence is CASRPSGTGDPYEQYF.